This TCR beta chain derives from a study of patients with pleural tuberculosis (dated by TCRdb to the mid-2010s). Sequenced on an Illumina Genome Analyzer IIx. In TCRdb, the public reads were trimmed at Q25 with fastp and aligned with MiXCR, with productive beta chains retained. Rows are unified per CDR3 protein, each entry keeping the most common DNA and genes. The sample records under 65,000 distinct CDR3 sequences, approximately 7.9% of which are singletons. Roughly 17% of the sample rests with the top ten. From the germline V gene, CDR1 is MDHEN and CDR2 is SYDVKM. The CDR3, from cysteine to phenylalanine, totals 16 residues. Only CDR3 DNA is held: 48 bases, read in frame from base 1. Germline trimming amounts to 2 bases on V and 4 bases on J, with 7 as the count of junction bases outside the gene matches. This clonotype appeared a few times. The antigen it recognizes is unknown. No much larger clone exists at a distance of one base, and base qualities are not known.

This receptor was taken from a human donor with pleural tuberculosis. The chain couples TRBV28 to TRBJ2-3; 9 nucleotides in the junction match TRBD2. The CDR3 has the sequence CASSLTRTSDADTQYF. At the DNA level, the sequence is TGTGCCAGCAGTTTAACGAGGACTAGCGACGCAGATACGCAGTATTTT.